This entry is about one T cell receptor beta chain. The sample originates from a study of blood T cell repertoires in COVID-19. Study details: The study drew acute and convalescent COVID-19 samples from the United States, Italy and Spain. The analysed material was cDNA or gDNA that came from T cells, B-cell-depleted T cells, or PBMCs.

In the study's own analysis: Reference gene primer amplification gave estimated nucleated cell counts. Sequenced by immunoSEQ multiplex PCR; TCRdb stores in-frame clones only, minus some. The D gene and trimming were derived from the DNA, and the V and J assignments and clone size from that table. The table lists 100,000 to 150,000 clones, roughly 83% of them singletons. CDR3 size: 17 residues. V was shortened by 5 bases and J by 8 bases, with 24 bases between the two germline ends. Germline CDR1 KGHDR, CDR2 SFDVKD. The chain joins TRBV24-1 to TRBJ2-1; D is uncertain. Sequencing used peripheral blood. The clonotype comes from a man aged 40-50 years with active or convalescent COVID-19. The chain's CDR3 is CATSGNYLRPHVDEQFF. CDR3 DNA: TGTGCCACCAGTGGAAACTACTTGCGGCCCCACGTCGATGAGCAGTTCTTC.